This T cell receptor beta chain came from a study of cytomegalovirus exposure and HLA in healthy donors. PCR employed 60 Vbeta and 13 Jbeta primers. TCRdb's copy holds only in-frame clones and misses some; the assay was immunoSEQ multiplex PCR. The profile shows 190,000 or so clones, approximately 83% of them singletons. A word on this clone: No antigen is known for it.

Study-wide points: Most CMV-associated TCR beta chains appeared HLA-restricted in a later analysis.

V was clipped by 2 bases and J by 4 bases, with 18 bases between them. Per germline, CDR1 GTSNPN and CDR2 SVGIG (reference sequence). The CDR3 totals 15 residues. This receptor was taken from a woman aged 45-65 years in good health and CMV-seropositive. The material sequenced was PBMCs. The gene calls are TRBV30 and TRBJ2-7, with D possibly being TRBD2 (7 bases). The CDR3 DNA sequence: TGTGCCTGGAGTAACCCCCTGGGGGGGCGGTACGAGCAGTACTTC. It specifies CAWSNPLGGRYEQYF.